The T cell receptor (beta chain) under discussion was sequenced for a study of cytomegalovirus exposure and HLA in healthy donors. Broader study findings: Among TCR beta chains, those listed as cytomegalovirus-associated numbered some 160. The finding came from a later analysis; first-cohort TCR clusters tended to co-occur in the 110 or so validation repertoires. High sensitivity and specificity were reportedly achieved when the classifier diagnosed cytomegalovirus status.

With V trimmed by 6 bases and J by 2 bases, 14 bases remained unmatched. Germline V gene data show CDR1 as SEHNR and CDR2 as FQNEAQ (reference sequence). CDR3 length: 17 residues. In regard to this clone: No antigen is known for it.

The donors were members of the validation cohort comprising approximately 110 subjects, separate from the approximately 670-subject first cohort. Method: immunoSEQ multiplex PCR; TCRdb's copy keeps in-frame clones and lacks some. The table shows about 220,000 clones, with around nine tenths occurring only once. The clonotype originates from a woman aged 18-29 years in good health and CMV-seronegative. The rearrangement joins TRBV7-9 to TRBJ2-3; 7 bases fit TRBD1. Sequencing was done on a sample of PBMCs. The CDR3 sequence: CASRGTESGGYTDTQYF. The CDR3 DNA follows: TGTGCCAGCAGGGGGACGGAATCAGGGGGATACACAGATACGCAGTATTTT. Full variable domain (outside the CDR3, taken from reference TRBV7-9 and TRBJ2-3): DTGVSQNPRHKITKRGQNVTFRCDPISEHNRLYWYRQTLGQGPEFLTYFQNEAQLEKSRLLSDRFSAERPKGSFSTLEIQRTEQGDSAMYLCASRGTESGGYTDTQYFGPGTRLTVL.